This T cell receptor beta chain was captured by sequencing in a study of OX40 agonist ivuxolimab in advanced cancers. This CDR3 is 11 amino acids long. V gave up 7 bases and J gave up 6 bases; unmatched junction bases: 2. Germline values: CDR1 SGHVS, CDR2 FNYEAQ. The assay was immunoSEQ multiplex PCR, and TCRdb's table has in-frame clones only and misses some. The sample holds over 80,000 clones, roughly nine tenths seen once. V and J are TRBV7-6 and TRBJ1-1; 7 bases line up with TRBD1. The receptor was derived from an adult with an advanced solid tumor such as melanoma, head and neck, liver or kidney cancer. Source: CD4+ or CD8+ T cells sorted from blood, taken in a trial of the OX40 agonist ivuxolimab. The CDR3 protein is CASITGAEAFF. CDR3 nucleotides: TGTGCCAGCATCACAGGGGCTGAAGCTTTCTTT.